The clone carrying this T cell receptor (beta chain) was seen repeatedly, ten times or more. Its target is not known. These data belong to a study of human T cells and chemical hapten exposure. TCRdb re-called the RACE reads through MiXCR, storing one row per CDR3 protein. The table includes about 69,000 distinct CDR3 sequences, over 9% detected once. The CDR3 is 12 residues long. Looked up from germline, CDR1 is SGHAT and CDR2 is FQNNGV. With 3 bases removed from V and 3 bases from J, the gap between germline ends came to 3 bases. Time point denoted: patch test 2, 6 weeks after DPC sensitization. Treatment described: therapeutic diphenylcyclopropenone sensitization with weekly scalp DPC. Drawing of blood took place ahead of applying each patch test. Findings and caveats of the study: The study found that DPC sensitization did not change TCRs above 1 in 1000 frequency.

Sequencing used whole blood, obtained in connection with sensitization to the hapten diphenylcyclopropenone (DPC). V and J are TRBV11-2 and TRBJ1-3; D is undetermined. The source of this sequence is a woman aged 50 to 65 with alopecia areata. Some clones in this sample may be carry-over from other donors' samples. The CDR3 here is CASSFNGNTIYF. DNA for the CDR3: TGTGCCAGCAGCTTCAATGGAAACACCATATATTTT. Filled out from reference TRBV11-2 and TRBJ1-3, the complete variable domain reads EAGVAQSPRYKIIEKRQSVAFWCNPISGHATLYWYQQILGQGPKLLIQFQNNGVVDDSQLPKDRFSAERLKGVDSTLKIQPAKLEDSAVYLCASSFNGNTIYFGEGSWLTVV.